Listed below are T cell receptor beta chains from one sample, sequenced in a study of graft-versus-host responses after intestinal transplantation. Generated by immunoSEQ multiplex PCR, the TCRdb table keeps only in-frame clones and is missing some. The table shows 4,500 to 5,500 clones, with roughly 30% occurring only once. This material consisted of alloreactive CD8+ T cells from a mixed lymphocyte reaction culture, taken before transplantation. The receptor set was obtained from a human patient who was an organ donor for intestinal transplantation. Each CDR3 is given without its conserved first and last residue.

v_call: TRBV5-6
j_call: TRBJ1-4
cdr3_aa: ASSLSGRGEKLF

v_call: TRBV5-1
j_call: TRBJ2-1
cdr3_aa: ASSLRGSQAARLVYNEQF

v_call: TRBV6-4
j_call: TRBJ2-2
cdr3_aa: ASSLNTGELF

v_call: TRBV5-4
j_call: TRBJ1-2
cdr3_aa: ASSLVENYGYT

v_call: TRBV7-2
j_call: TRBJ2-3
cdr3_aa: ASSLGQGANTQY

v_call: TRBV6-5
j_call: TRBJ2-5
cdr3_aa: ASSRGGSETQY

v_call: TRBV7-8
j_call: TRBJ2-1
cdr3_aa: ASSLGSRGGPYNEQF

v_call: TRBV10-3
j_call: TRBJ1-2
cdr3_aa: AISGQEHNYGYT

v_call: TRBV7-8
j_call: TRBJ1-2
cdr3_aa: ASSFFRRGQGDYGYT

v_call: TRBV5-6
j_call: TRBJ2-3
cdr3_aa: ASSLAPGGEQY

v_call: TRBV15
j_call: TRBJ1-1
cdr3_aa: ATSRLAEAF

v_call: TRBV7-9
j_call: TRBJ1-2
cdr3_aa: ASSFGQGRYGYT

v_call: TRBV4-3
j_call: TRBJ2-2
cdr3_aa: ASSHHVSGGPRGGELF

v_call: TRBV6-5
j_call: TRBJ1-5
cdr3_aa: ASGGAYSNQPQH

v_call: TRBV7-9
j_call: TRBJ1-2
cdr3_aa: ASRQHRVYGYGYT

v_call: TRBV29-1
j_call: TRBJ2-1
cdr3_aa: SVEDQETGWVQF